This T cell receptor beta chain emerged from a study of blood T cells in healthy people across ages. Primed by a sample-barcoded 5' primer and a J-beta primer mix, a second PCR proceeded for roughly 7 to 11 cycles. From the 5' RACE reads, TCRdb called clonotypes with MiXCR, one entry per CDR3 protein. In the table there are over a million distinct CDR3 sequences, approximately 59% of which are singletons. The germline V and J ends were trimmed by 9 bases and 11 bases, with 22 bases remaining between them. The CDR3 is made up of 13 amino acids. CDR1 ENHRY and CDR2 SYGVKD come from the germline V gene. The sample holds a few counts of this clonotype.

The TCR was taken from a man between 18 and 35 years old in good health. The genes are TRBV10-3 and TRBJ2-5, with D perhaps TRBD2 (6 bases). The sample comprised blood. The CDR3 coding sequence is TGTGCCATAGCTGGGGAGGTACGATGGGAGCAGTACTTC. This sequence encodes CAIAGEVRWEQYF.